Each of the 28 T cell receptor beta chains below was sequenced from the same sample in a study of tumor-infiltrating lymphocytes in primary liver carcinoma. Between roughly 17 and 31 mg of unsorted bulk tissue served as the source from which RNA and DNA were co-extracted. Starting from 500 ng of total RNA, TCR beta cDNA was produced with a primer in the constant region. Three nested multiplex PCR rounds, a slightly modified ARM-PCR method, built the TCR beta libraries. TRBV1-TRBV30 forward and Cbeta reverse primers drove the first two approximately 11-cycle rounds. Each CDR3 protein is one row after TCRdb ran MiXCR on the multiplex PCR reads. This sample has approximately 74,000 distinct CDR3 sequences, with about two thirds found just once. Sample: liver tumor tissue from sampling region 4. Regarding subset: tumor region T4, right-lateral pole. Receptors were obtained from a woman aged 60-75 years with primary liver carcinoma and hepatitis B virus infection.

The V call is TRBV6-6, the J call TRBJ2-2; D may be TRBD1 or TRBD2 (5 bases each). This CDR3 is built from 15 residues. Trimming left V 2 bases short and J 3 bases short, with 10 bases between. CDR1 MNHNY and CDR2 SVGAGI come from the germline V gene (reference sequence). Here the CDR3 DNA reads TGTGCCAGCAGTTACGGGGGTAGCGACACCGGGGAGCTGTTTTTT. It yields the protein CASSYGGSDTGELFF.

Many counts were recorded for this clonotype. The chain links TRBV6-6 to TRBJ2-3, with D perhaps being TRBD1 or TRBD2 (5 bases each). This CDR3 is 13 amino acids long. Germline V gene sequence: CDR1 MNHNY, CDR2 SVGAGI (reference sequence). Deletions cut 8 bases from V and 0 bases from J, with 9 bases between. Here the CDR3 DNA reads TGTGCCAGCGCTCGGGACAGCACAGATACGCAGTATTTT. Translation: CASARDSTDTQYF.

The rearrangement joins TRBV28 to TRBJ2-7, with 9 bases aligning to TRBD2. The CDR3 contains 15 residues. J lost 10 bases, V lost 6 bases, and 16 bases had no gene match. CDR1 is MDHEN, CDR2 SYDVKM, per germline. CDR3 loop: CASSLSGAGGSKQYF. The CDR3, as DNA: TGTGCCAGCAGCCTCTCGGGAGCGGGAGGTAGTAAACAGTACTTC.

Regarding this clonotype: A read error may account for a junction end that differs from germline. The chain employs TRBV25-1 and TRBJ2-1; tentatively, D is TRBD1 or TRBD2 (5 bases each). The CDR3 is 14 residues long. Germline values: CDR1 MGHDK, CDR2 SYGVNS. The CDR3 nucleotides are TGTACCAGTAGTGAGCCGGGACCTGGCAATGAGCAGTTCTTC. Residues: CTSSEPGPGNEQFF.

This clonotype was seen ten or more times. The rearrangement links TRBV7-9 to TRBJ1-1; D perhaps matches TRBD1 (6 bases). From germline, CDR1 is SEHNR and CDR2 FQNEAQ (reference sequence). The length of the CDR3 is 14 residues. V was trimmed by 4 bases and J by 2 bases, leaving 11 bases between them. The CDR3 DNA sequence: TGTGCCAGCAGCTCCCAACAGGGAAACACTGAAGCTTTCTTT. This translates into CASSSQQGNTEAFF.

A note on this clonotype: The conserved phenylalanine or tryptophan is not found at the CDR3 terminus, so this likely reflects a read error. This chain joins TRBV11-2 and TRBJ2-3; a possible D gene is TRBD1 (6 bases). The CDR3 contains 14 residues. The V gene's germline CDR1 is SGHAT and CDR2 FQNNGV. The CDR3 here is CASSLVGGIDRQYY. As DNA, the CDR3 is TGTGCCAGCAGCTTAGTTGGGGGCATAGATAGGCAGTATTAT.

As regards this clonotype: One end of the junction fails to match germline, which may point to a read error. The V and J genes are TRBV6-2 or TRBV6-3 and TRBJ1-1; D call uncertain. Germline V gene sequence: CDR1 MNHEY, CDR2 SVGEGT. The CDR3 is made up of 18 amino acids. This chain's CDR3 is CASSAAMGMGNIGTEAFF. The CDR3, as DNA: TGTGCCAGCAGCGCCGCCATGGGCATGGGGAATATTGGCACTGAAGCTTTCTTC.

This clonotype showed up just a few times. Just one base apart from a much larger clone, this may be a read error. The J gene is TRBJ1-2, the V gene TRBV7-9; possible D gene TRBD1, 6 bases. The length of the CDR3 is 13 residues. CDR1 is SEHNR, CDR2 FQNEAQ, per germline (reference sequence). The CDR3 loop is CVSSPDSNYGYTF. CDR3 in DNA: TGTGTCAGCAGCCCGGACAGCAACTATGGCTACACCTTC.

The genes are TRBV2 and TRBJ1-3, with a possible D match to TRBD1 (5 bases). The CDR3 spans 14 residues. Germline CDR1 SNHLY, CDR2 FYNNEI. The V end was cut by 7 bases, the J end by 3 bases, with 13 bases between. CDR3 residues: CASKGSGGGNTIYF. In DNA form, the CDR3 reads TGTGCCAGCAAAGGGTCCGGGGGTGGAAACACCATATATTTT.

This clonotype was counted a few times. It is likely a read error, because the conserved phenylalanine at the end of the CDR3 is missing. Written as DNA, the CDR3 is TGCGCCAGCAGCTTGGGACTGACTGGAGATGAGCAGTTCTCC. This encodes CASSLGLTGDEQFS. The V gene is TRBV5-1, the J gene TRBJ2-1; D call uncertain. Germline CDR1 SGHRS, CDR2 YFSETQ. The CDR3 sequence is 14 residues long. Trimming removed 0 bases at V and 8 bases at J, with 12 bases between.

The table lists this clonotype with a count of one. The rearrangement links TRBV10-3 to TRBJ2-7; D gene uncertain. This CDR3 is built from 12 residues. CDR1 ENHRY and CDR2 SYGVKD come from the germline V gene. This CDR3 reads CASSTLAYEQYF. CDR3 nucleotides: TGTGCTTCCTCGACACTTGCCTACGAGCAGTACTTC.

This clonotype was seen more than once but under ten times. The germline gene is not matched at one end of the junction; a read error may be the cause. The rearrangement joins TRBV11-2 to TRBJ2-1, with 7 bases lining up with TRBD2. The CDR3 spans 17 residues. Germline CDR1 and CDR2: SGHAT and FQNNGV. The CDR3 DNA reads TGTGCCAACAGCTTAAATATGCTAGCGGCTAACTACAATGAGCAGTTCTTC. Translated: CANSLNMLAANYNEQFF.

Notes on this clonotype: A junction end diverges from the germline sequence, so it may reflect a read error. The rearrangement links TRBV7-3 to TRBJ2-7; D is undetermined. The germline CDR1 and CDR2 sequences are SGHTA and FQGTGA. This CDR3 comprises 13 residues. The CDR3 reads CASSLNRAYEQYF. Written as DNA, the CDR3 is TGTGCCAGCAGCTTAAACCGGGCTTACGAGCAGTACTTT.

On this clonotype: Mismatch with germline at one junction end may stem from a read error. This sequence joins TRBV11-2 and TRBJ2-7; TRBD2 matches 7 bases. The CDR3 covers 14 residues. From germline, CDR1 is SGHAT and CDR2 FQNNGV. The CDR3: CAGSLTRGSYVQYF. The CDR3 DNA follows: TGTGCCGGCAGCTTGACTCGCGGGAGTTACGTGCAGTACTTC. Filled out from reference TRBV11-2 and TRBJ2-7, the complete variable domain reads EAGVAQSPRYKIIEKRQSVAFWCNPISGHATLYWYQQILGQGPKLLIQFQNNGVVDDSQLPKDRFSAERLKGVDSTLKIQPAKLEDSAVYLCAGSLTRGSYVQYFGPGTRLTVT.

The chain joins TRBV28 to TRBJ1-5; weak D call: TRBD1 (5 bases). This CDR3 has 16 amino acids. V dropped 9 bases and J dropped 6 bases, with 24 bases sitting between them. Germline values: CDR1 MDHEN, CDR2 SYDVKM. CDR3 loop: CASRTVGARVSQPQHF. CDR3 nucleotide sequence: TGTGCCAGTAGAACTGTCGGGGCACGAGTATCTCAGCCCCAGCATTTT.

Turning to this clonotype: An end of the junction differs from the germline gene, which may be a read error. The rearrangement uses TRBV6-2 or TRBV6-3 and TRBJ2-5; 11 nucleotides line up with TRBD2. Germline V lookup: CDR1 MNHEY, CDR2 SVGEGT. CDR3 length: 16 residues. CDR3 bases: TGTGCCAGCAGTACTGAACTAGCGGGGGAACAAGAGACCCAGTGCTTC. This translates into CASSTELAGEQETQCF.

As concerns this clonotype: No conserved phenylalanine or tryptophan ends this CDR3, so it is likely a read error. The V gene is TRBV12-3 or TRBV12-4, the J gene TRBJ1-4; D possibly corresponds to TRBD1 (6 bases). V was cut by 3 bases and J by 7 bases, with 12 bases left in between. CDR3 length: 14 amino acids. CDR3 nucleotide sequence: TGTGCCAGCAGTTTGGGGGGGCTTGTTGAAAAACTGTTTTCT. As protein: CASSLGGLVEKLFS.

About this clonotype: Because it lacks the conserved phenylalanine or tryptophan at the end, this CDR3 is likely a read error. V usage is TRBV11-2 and J usage is TRBJ2-3, with D hard to call. The length of the CDR3 is 12 residues. Germline V gene sequence: CDR1 SGHAT, CDR2 FQNNGV. The CDR3 DNA reads TGTGTCAGCAGCCCCTCTGGAGATGCGCAGTATTTA. Amino acids: CVSSPSGDAQYL.

Of note for this clonotype: A read error may produce the germline difference seen at one junction end. J is TRBJ2-3 and V is TRBV30; the D gene is possibly TRBD2 (5 bases). Germline values: CDR1 GTSNPN, CDR2 SVGIG (reference sequence). CDR3 size: 15 residues. The CDR3 here is CAWSFEGFPTDMQYF. CDR3 coding DNA: TGTGCCTGGAGCTTCGAGGGATTCCCCACAGATATGCAGTATTTT.

On this clonotype: A much larger clone lies one base from this, so it may be a read error. J is TRBJ2-6 and V is TRBV5-1; D may correspond to TRBD1 or TRBD2 (5 bases each). In germline, CDR1 is SGHRS, CDR2 YFSETQ. The CDR3 sequence is 18 residues long. The CDR3 loop is CTSSLGPLGNSGANVLTF. Here the CDR3 DNA reads TGCACCAGCAGCTTGGGACCTCTAGGGAACTCTGGGGCCAACGTCCTGACTTTC.

V and J are TRBV11-2 and TRBJ2-5; D may be TRBD2 (6 bases). CDR3 length: 13 amino acids. Between the trimmed V and J ends, which lost 4 bases and 7 bases, there was a span of 13 bases. Germline CDR1 is SGHAT and CDR2 is FQNNGV. CDR3 bases: TGTGCCAGCAGCTGTATGGGAGGCGGGACCCAGTACTTC. Residues: CASSCMGGGTQYF.

A note on this clonotype: One junction end disagrees with the germline gene, perhaps due to a read error. The V call is TRBV5-6, the J call TRBJ2-7; D call uncertain. Germline assignment: CDR1 SGHDT and CDR2 YYEEEE. This CDR3 contains 14 residues. CDR3 coding DNA: TGTGCCAGTAGCTTGCAGGTGGTCGCCTACGAGCAATACTTC. This encodes CASSLQVVAYEQYF.

This clonotype was seen at least ten times. The chain has TRBV4-1 and TRBJ1-5, with a possible D match to TRBD1 (5 bases). V was pared by 4 bases and J by 6 bases, with 7 bases between. This CDR3 contains 12 residues. Germline CDR1 reads MGHRA; CDR2 reads YSYEKL. The CDR3 sequence: CASSPGGQPQHF. CDR3 sequence (DNA): TGCGCCAGCAGCCCCGGGGGTCAGCCCCAGCATTTT.

The chain recombines TRBV30 with TRBJ1-4; TRBD1 is a possible D gene (5 bases). This CDR3 has 17 residues. Germline V gene lookup returns CDR1 GTSNPN and CDR2 SVGIG (reference sequence). V shed 2 bases and J shed 8 bases, with 24 bases lying between them. The CDR3, as DNA: TGTGCCTGGAGTACGACATGGGGCGAGGACTCACGGGAAAAACTGTTTTTT. The encoded protein is CAWSTTWGEDSREKLFF.

For this clonotype: The germline gene is not matched at one end of the junction; a read error may be the cause. This sequence joins TRBV6-5 and TRBJ2-7, with D unclear. The CDR3 extends over 15 amino acids. CDR1 is MNHEY, CDR2 SVGAGI, per germline. CDR3 protein: CASSYSPARSYKQYF. In DNA form, the CDR3 reads TGTGCCAGCAGCTACTCGCCAGCCCGCTCCTACAAGCAGTATTTC.

Concerning this clonotype itself: A much bigger clone sits one base away, suggesting this may be a read error. CDR3 protein: CASSPPLGQGQPQHF. DNA of the CDR3: TGTGCCAGCAGTCCCCCGTTGGGGCAGGGTCAGCCCCAGCATTTT. The chain couples TRBV28 to TRBJ1-5; a possible D gene is TRBD1 (5 bases). The V end lost 5 bases, the J end lost 6 bases, and 17 bases lay between the germline ends. CDR1 and CDR2 (germline): MDHEN, SYDVKM. The CDR3 is 15 residues long.

At least ten counts were recorded for this clonotype. V and J are TRBV6-1 and TRBJ2-1; D might be TRBD1 (5 bases). Trimming cost V 2 bases and J 7 bases, with 15 bases left between them. The CDR3 has 15 amino acids. In germline, CDR1 is MNHNS, CDR2 SASEGT. The DNA for the CDR3 is TGTGCCAGCAGTGAAAGGGGAAGGGTCAGGAATGAGCAGTTCTTC. It yields the protein CASSERGRVRNEQFF.

This clonotype was seen at least ten times. The V gene is TRBV28, the J gene TRBJ2-7, with 13 bases aligning to TRBD2. Germline V lookup: CDR1 MDHEN, CDR2 SYDVKM. With V trimmed by 5 bases and J by 10 bases, 8 bases remained unmatched. The CDR3 has 14 amino acids. This CDR3 is CASSPYTSGRAQYF. In DNA, the CDR3 is TGTGCCAGCAGTCCCTACACTAGCGGGAGGGCCCAGTACTTC.